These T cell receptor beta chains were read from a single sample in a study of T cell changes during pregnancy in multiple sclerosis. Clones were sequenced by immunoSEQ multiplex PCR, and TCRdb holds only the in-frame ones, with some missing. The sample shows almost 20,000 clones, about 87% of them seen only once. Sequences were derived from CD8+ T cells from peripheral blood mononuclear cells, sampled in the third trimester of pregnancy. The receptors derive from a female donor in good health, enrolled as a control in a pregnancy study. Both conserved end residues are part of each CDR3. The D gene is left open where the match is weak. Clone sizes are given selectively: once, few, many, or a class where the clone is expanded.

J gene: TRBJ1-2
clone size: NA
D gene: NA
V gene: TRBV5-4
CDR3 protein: CASRDPGMEGDYYGYTF
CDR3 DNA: TGTGCCAGCAGGGATCCGGGCATGGAGGGAGACTACTATGGCTACACCTTC

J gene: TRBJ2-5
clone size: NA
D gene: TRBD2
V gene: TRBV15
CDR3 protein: CATSTSGAGTQYF
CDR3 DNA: TGTGCCACCAGCACCAGCGGGGCGGGGACCCAGTACTTC

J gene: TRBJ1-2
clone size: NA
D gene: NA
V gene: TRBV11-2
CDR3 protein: CASSSTIYTGVYGYTF
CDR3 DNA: TGTGCCAGCAGCTCAACGATCTATACAGGCGTCTATGGCTACACCTTC

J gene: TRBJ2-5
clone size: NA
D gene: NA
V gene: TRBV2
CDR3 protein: CASSEGSPETQYF
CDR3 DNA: TGTGCCAGCAGTGAGGGTAGCCCTGAGACCCAGTACTTC

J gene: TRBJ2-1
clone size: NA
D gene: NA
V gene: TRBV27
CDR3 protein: CASTSYSSVSNEQFF
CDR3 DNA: TGTGCCAGCACCTCGTACAGTTCAGTCTCCAATGAGCAGTTCTTC

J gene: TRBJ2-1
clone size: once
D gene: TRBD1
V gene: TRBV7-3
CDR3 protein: CASSLGTGEDNEQFF
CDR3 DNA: TGTGCCAGCAGCTTAGGGACAGGGGAAGACAATGAGCAGTTCTTC

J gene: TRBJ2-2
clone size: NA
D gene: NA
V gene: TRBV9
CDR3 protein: CASSVTSLNTGELFF
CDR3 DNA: TGTGCCAGCAGCGTCACTAGCCTGAACACCGGGGAGCTGTTTTTT

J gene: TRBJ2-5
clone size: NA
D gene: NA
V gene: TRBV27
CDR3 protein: CASSSYRDRRTQYF
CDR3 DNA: TGTGCCAGCAGTTCATACAGAGACCGCCGGACCCAGTACTTC

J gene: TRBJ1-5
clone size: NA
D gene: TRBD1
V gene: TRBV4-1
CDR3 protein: CASSQADRGNQPQHF
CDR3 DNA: TGCGCCAGCAGCCAGGCAGACAGGGGGAATCAGCCCCAGCATTTT

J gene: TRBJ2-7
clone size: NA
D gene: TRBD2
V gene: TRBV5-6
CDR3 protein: CASRATSGAHEQYF
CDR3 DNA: TGTGCCAGCAGAGCGACTAGCGGGGCCCACGAGCAGTACTTC

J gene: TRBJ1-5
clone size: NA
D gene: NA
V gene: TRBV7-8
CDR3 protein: CASSTQNRVSNQPQHF
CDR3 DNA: TGTGCCAGCAGCACCCAGAACAGGGTCAGCAATCAGCCCCAGCATTTT

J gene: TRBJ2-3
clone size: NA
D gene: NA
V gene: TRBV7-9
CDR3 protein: CASSRTDTQYF
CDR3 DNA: TGTGCCAGCAGCCGGACAGATACGCAGTATTTT

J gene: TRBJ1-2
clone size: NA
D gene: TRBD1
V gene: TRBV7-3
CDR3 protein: CASSLTGTGDGYTF
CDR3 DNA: TGTGCCAGCAGCTTAACGGGGACAGGGGATGGCTACACCTTC

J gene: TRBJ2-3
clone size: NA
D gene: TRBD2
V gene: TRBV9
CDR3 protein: CASSVGLAGPSTDTQYF
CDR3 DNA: TGTGCCAGCAGCGTAGGACTAGCGGGGCCTAGCACAGATACGCAGTATTTT

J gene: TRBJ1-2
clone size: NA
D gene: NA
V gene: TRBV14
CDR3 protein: CASSRDIRNNYGYTF
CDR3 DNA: TGTGCCAGCAGCCGGGACATTCGAAATAACTATGGCTACACCTTC

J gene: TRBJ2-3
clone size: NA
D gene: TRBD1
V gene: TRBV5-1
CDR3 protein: CASRQGQGLTDTQYF
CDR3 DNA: TGCGCCAGCAGGCAAGGACAGGGGCTGACAGATACGCAGTATTTT

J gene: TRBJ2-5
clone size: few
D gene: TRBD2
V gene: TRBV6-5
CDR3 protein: CASSGGEQETQYF
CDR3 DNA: TGTGCCAGCAGTGGGGGGGAACAAGAGACCCAGTACTTC

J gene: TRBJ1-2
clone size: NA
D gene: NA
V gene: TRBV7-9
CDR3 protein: CASSSNLGGERGYTF
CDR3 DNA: TGTGCCAGCAGCTCAAACCTTGGGGGCGAGAGGGGCTACACCTTC

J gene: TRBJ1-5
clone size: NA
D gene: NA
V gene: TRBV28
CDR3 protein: CASSSPRSDQPQHF
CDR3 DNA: TGTGCCAGCAGTTCACCTAGGTCGGATCAGCCCCAGCATTTT

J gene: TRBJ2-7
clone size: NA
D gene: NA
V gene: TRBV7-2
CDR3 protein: CASSQGWAEQYF
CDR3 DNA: TGTGCCAGCAGCCAAGGTTGGGCGGAGCAGTACTTC

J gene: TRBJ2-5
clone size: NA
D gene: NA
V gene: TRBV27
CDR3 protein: CASSLIAGAVETQYF
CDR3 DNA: TGTGCCAGCAGTTTAATTGCAGGGGCCGTTGAGACCCAGTACTTC

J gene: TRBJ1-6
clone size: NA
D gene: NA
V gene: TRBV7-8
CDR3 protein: CASSYPGVNSPLHF
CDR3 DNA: TGTGCCAGCAGCTATCCCGGAGTTAATTCACCCCTCCACTTT

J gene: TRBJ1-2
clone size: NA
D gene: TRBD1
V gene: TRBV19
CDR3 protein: CASILDRGGYTF
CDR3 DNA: TGTGCCAGTATTCTGGACAGGGGTGGCTACACCTTC

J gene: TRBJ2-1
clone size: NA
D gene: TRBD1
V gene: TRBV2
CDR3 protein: CASTPDRGPYNEQFF
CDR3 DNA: TGTGCCAGCACCCCGGACAGGGGGCCGTACAATGAGCAGTTCTTC

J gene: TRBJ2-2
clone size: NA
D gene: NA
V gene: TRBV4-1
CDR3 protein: CASSQVAGNTGELFF
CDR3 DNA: TGCGCCAGCAGCCAAGTTGCGGGGAACACCGGGGAGCTGTTTTTT

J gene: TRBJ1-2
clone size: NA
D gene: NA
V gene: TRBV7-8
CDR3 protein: CASSLEGLGNYGYTF
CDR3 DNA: TGTGCCAGCAGCTTAGAGGGGCTAGGAAACTATGGCTACACCTTC

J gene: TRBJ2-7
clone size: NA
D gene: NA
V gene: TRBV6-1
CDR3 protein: CASTAGQGVYEQYF
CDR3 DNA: TGTGCCAGCACGGCGGGGCAAGGGGTCTACGAGCAGTACTTC

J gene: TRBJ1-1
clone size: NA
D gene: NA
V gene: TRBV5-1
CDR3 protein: CASSFGGGGTEAFF
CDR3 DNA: TGCGCCAGCAGCTTCGGGGGGGGAGGTACTGAAGCTTTCTTT

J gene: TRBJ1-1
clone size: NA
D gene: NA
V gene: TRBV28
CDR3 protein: CASSLSQGPRGTEAFF
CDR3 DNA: TGTGCCAGCAGTTTGAGTCAGGGGCCCCGAGGCACTGAAGCTTTCTTT

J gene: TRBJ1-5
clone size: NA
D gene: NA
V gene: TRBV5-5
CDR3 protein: CASRGGYDNQPQHF
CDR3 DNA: TGTGCCAGCCGCGGGGGTTACGACAATCAGCCCCAGCATTTT

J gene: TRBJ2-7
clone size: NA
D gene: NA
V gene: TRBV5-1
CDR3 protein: CASSLETEYEQYF
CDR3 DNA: TGCGCCAGCAGCTTGGAAACAGAATACGAGCAGTACTTC

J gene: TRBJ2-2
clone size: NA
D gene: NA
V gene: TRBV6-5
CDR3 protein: CASSYSAGSGELFF
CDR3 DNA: TGTGCCAGCAGTTACTCGGCGGGGTCCGGGGAGCTGTTTTTT

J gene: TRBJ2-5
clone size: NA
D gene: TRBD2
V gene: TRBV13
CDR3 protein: CASSPSGEETQYF
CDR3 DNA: TGTGCCAGCAGCCCTAGCGGGGAAGAGACCCAGTACTTC

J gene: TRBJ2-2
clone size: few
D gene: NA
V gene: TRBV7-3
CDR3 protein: CASSSGLGDTGELFF
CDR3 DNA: TGTGCCAGCAGCTCGGGACTGGGGGACACCGGGGAGCTGTTTTTT

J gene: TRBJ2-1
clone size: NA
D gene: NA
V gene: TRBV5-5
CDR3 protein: CASSLEGAPSNEQFF
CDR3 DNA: TGTGCCAGCAGCTTGGAGGGAGCCCCCAGCAATGAGCAGTTCTTC

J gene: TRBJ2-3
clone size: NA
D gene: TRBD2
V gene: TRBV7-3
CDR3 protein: CASSLRLAGDTDTQYF
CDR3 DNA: TGTGCCAGCAGCCTAAGACTAGCTGGGGACACAGATACGCAGTATTTT

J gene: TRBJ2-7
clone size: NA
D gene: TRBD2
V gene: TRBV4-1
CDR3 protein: CASSQDEREPYEQYF
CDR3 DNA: TGCGCCAGCAGCCAGGACGAGCGGGAGCCCTACGAGCAGTACTTC

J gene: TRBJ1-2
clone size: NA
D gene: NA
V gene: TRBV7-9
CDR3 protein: CASSSRGYGYTF
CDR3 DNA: TGTGCCAGCAGCTCCCGGGGATATGGCTACACCTTC

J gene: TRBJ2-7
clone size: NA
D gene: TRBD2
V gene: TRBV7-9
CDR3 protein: CASSSDSGGESYEQYF
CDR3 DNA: TGTGCCAGCAGCTCCGATAGCGGGGGGGAATCCTACGAGCAGTACTTC

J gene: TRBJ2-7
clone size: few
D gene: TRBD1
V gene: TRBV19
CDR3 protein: CASSFTGGNEQYF
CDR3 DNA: TGTGCCAGTAGTTTTACAGGGGGCAACGAGCAGTACTTC

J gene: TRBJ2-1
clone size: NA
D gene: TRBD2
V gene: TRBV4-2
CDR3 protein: CASSQEFSAGGMGRNEQFF
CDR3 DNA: TGTGCCAGCAGCCAAGAATTCTCCGCGGGAGGGATGGGTCGCAATGAGCAGTTCTTC

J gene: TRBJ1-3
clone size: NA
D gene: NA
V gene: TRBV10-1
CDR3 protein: CASSWTRGNTIYF
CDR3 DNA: TGCGCCAGCAGTTGGACTCGCGGGAACACCATATATTTT

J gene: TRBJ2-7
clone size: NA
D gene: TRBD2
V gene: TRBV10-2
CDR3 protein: CASSDLAGESYEQYF
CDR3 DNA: TGCGCCAGCAGTGACCTAGCGGGGGAGAGCTACGAGCAGTACTTC

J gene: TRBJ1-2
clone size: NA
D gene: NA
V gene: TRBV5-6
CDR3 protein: CASSLEGLLANYGYTF
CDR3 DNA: TGTGCCAGCAGCTTGGAGGGGCTCTTAGCTAACTATGGCTACACCTTC

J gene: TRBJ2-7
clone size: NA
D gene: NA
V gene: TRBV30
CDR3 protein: CAWNAGSSYEQYF
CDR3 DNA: TGTGCCTGGAATGCGGGGAGCTCCTACGAGCAGTACTTC

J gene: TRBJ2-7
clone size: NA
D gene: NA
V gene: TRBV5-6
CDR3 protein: CASSSPVEQYF
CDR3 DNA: TGTGCCAGCAGCTCCCCAGTCGAGCAGTACTTC

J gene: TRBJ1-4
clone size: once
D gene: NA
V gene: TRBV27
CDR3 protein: CASSFVKGGEKLFF
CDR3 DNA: TGTGCCAGCAGCTTCGTGAAAGGGGGAGAAAAACTGTTTTTT

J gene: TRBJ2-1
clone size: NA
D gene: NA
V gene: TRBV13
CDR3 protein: CASSSRPQGTYNEQFF
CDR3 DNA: TGTGCCAGCAGCTCAAGACCGCAGGGAACCTACAATGAGCAGTTCTTC

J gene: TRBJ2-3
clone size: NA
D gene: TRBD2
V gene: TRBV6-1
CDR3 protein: CASSGNLAGGPGTDTQYF
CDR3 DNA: TGTGCCAGCAGTGGAAACTTAGCGGGAGGGCCAGGTACAGATACGCAGTATTTT

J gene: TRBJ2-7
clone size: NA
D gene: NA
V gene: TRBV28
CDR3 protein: CASSFFQRHSLYEQYF
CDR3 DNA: TGTGCCAGCAGTTTCTTCCAACGACATTCCCTCTACGAGCAGTACTTC

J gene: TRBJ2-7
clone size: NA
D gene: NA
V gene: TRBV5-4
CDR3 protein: CASSFWTAVYEQYF
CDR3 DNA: TGTGCCAGCAGCTTTTGGACAGCGGTCTACGAGCAGTACTTC

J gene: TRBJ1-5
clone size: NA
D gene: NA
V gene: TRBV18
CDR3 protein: CASSPGGAYQPQHF
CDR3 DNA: TGTGCCAGCTCACCGGGGGGGGCGTATCAGCCCCAGCATTTT

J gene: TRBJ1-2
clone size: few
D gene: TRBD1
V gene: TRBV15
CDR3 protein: CATSDRGRENYGYTF
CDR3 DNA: TGTGCCACCAGCGACAGGGGGCGCGAGAACTATGGCTACACCTTC

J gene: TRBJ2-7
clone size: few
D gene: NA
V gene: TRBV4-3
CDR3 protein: CASSWDLGAPEQYF
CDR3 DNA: TGCGCCAGCAGCTGGGACCTGGGGGCACCCGAGCAGTACTTC

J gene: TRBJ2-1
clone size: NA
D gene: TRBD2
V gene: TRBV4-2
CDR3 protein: CASSQIAGGEYNEQFF
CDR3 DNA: TGTGCCAGCAGCCAGATAGCGGGGGGGGAATACAATGAGCAGTTCTTC